These 19 T cell receptor beta chains were sequenced from one sample in a study of early T cells in non-severe SARS-CoV-2 infection (TCRdb year 2021). The library came from 5' RACE. TCRdb lists the instrument as NextSeq 500. Using fastp at Q25 and MiXCR, TCRdb reprocessed the public reads and kept productive beta chains. A single entry per CDR3 protein holds the most common genes and DNA from its merged rows. Present in this sample are tens of thousands of distinct CDR3 sequences, 5.2% of which were seen just once. Approximately 3.5% of the sample comes from the top ten. Sequencing used whole blood. Every receptor here comes from an adult who was a healthcare worker with PCR-confirmed SARS-CoV-2 infection or an uninfected control (not recorded which).

Ten or more counts support this clonotype. The chain carries TRBV5-1 and TRBJ2-1; D is perhaps TRBD1 or TRBD2 (5 bases each). The CDR3 sequence is 15 residues long. Trimming removed 0 bases at V and 5 bases at J, with 12 bases between. Germline CDR1 reads SGHRS; CDR2 reads YFSETQ. CDR3 protein: CASSLDVGRHNEQFF. In DNA, the CDR3 is TGCGCCAGCAGCTTGGACGTGGGACGACACAATGAGCAGTTCTTC. Filled out from reference TRBV5-1 and TRBJ2-1, the complete variable domain reads KAGVTQTPRYLIKTRGQQVTLSCSPISGHRSVSWYQQTPGQGLQFLFEYFSETQRNKGNFPGRFSGRQFSNSRSEMNVSTLELGDSALYLCASSLDVGRHNEQFFGPGTRLTVL.

This chain joins TRBV12-3 or TRBV12-4 and TRBJ1-1, with D possibly matching TRBD1 (5 bases). The length of the CDR3 is 13 residues. V gave up 6 bases and J gave up 11 bases, with 19 bases separating them. CDR3 amino acids: CASSFLSPRGAFF. The CDR3 DNA sequence: TGTGCCAGCAGCTTTCTGTCTCCACGGGGGGCTTTCTTT.

At least ten counts were recorded for this clonotype. The chain uses TRBV28 and TRBJ2-3; D remains unclear. There are 13 residues in the CDR3. Germline CDR1 is MDHEN and CDR2 is SYDVKM. The germline V and J ends were trimmed by 3 bases and 3 bases, with 7 bases remaining between them. For the CDR3, the DNA is TGTGCCAGCAGTTTGGGCCGTACAGATACGCAGTATTTT. It encodes CASSLGRTDTQYF.

This clonotype came up a few times. This rearrangement joins TRBV7-9 to TRBJ2-1; TRBD2 matches 10 bases. The CDR3 is 16 residues long. After removal of 4 bases from V and 8 bases from J, the junction contained 11 bases not matched to a gene. Germline CDR1 reads SEHNR; CDR2 reads FQNEAQ (reference sequence). As DNA, the CDR3 is TGTGCCAGCAGCTCAATAGCGGGAGGATCCTATGATGAGCAGTTCTTC. Encoded protein: CASSSIAGGSYDEQFF.

In this sample, this clonotype turned up many times. The gene calls are TRBV2 and TRBJ1-2, with D possibly being TRBD1 (5 bases). The CDR3 has 11 residues. Germline-derived CDR1 and CDR2 are SNHLY and FYNNEI. V shed 6 bases and J shed 7 bases, with 9 bases lying between them. CDR3 coding DNA: TGTGCCAGCAGCCAGGGTTCTGGCTACACCTTC. Its translation is CASSQGSGYTF. The full variable domain, with the rest looked up from reference TRBV2 and TRBJ1-2, is EPEVTQTPSHQVTQMGQEVILRCVPISNHLYFYWYRQILGQKVEFLVSFYNNEISEKSEIFDDQFSVERPDGSNFTLKIRSTKLEDSAMYFCASSQGSGYTFGSGTRLTVV.

The sample holds a few counts of this clonotype. This chain joins TRBV12-3 or TRBV12-4 and TRBJ1-2; 7 bases are shared with TRBD1. After removal of 3 bases from V and 4 bases from J, the junction contained 8 bases not matched to a gene. The CDR3 is made up of 15 amino acids. CDR3 DNA: TGTGCCAGCAGTTTGGGACAGAGGGCCCTCTATGGCTACACCTTC. As protein: CASSLGQRALYGYTF.

The table lists this clonotype with many counts. The chain joins TRBV20-1 to TRBJ1-1; D uncertain. The CDR3 sequence is 14 residues long. V lost 0 bases and J 7 bases, leaving 15 bases between the germline ends. From germline, CDR1 is DFQATT and CDR2 SNEGSKA (reference sequence). CDR3: CSARDWEPEGEAFF. The CDR3 DNA reads TGCAGTGCTAGAGATTGGGAACCGGAGGGTGAAGCTTTCTTT.

Many counts were recorded for this clonotype. This sequence joins TRBV28 and TRBJ2-1; D tentatively reads TRBD1 or TRBD2 (7 bases each). The V end was cut by 2 bases, the J end by 5 bases, with 19 bases between. Looked up from germline, CDR1 is MDHEN and CDR2 is SYDVKM. The CDR3 has 17 residues. CDR3: CASSLLAAGGGDNEQFF. CDR3 nucleotides: TGTGCCAGCAGTTTACTCGCGGCAGGGGGGGGAGACAATGAGCAGTTCTTC.

In this sample, this clonotype turned up many times. This chain joins TRBV12-3 or TRBV12-4 and TRBJ2-2; D might be TRBD1 or TRBD2, each matching 5 bases. This CDR3 region has 13 residues. Deletions cut 5 bases from V and 8 bases from J, with 12 bases between. The CDR3 reads CASSRTRGGELFF. CDR3 bases: TGTGCCAGCAGTAGGACACGCGGGGGGGAGCTGTTTTTT.

This clonotype was detected only a few times. J is TRBJ2-3 and V is TRBV12-5; D may match TRBD1 or TRBD2 (5 bases each). V dropped 2 bases and J dropped 5 bases, with 11 bases sitting between them. The CDR3 is made up of 14 amino acids. The germline gives CDR1 LGHNT, CDR2 FRNRAP. CDR3 residues: CASGLSGTGDTQYF. CDR3 DNA sequence: TGTGCTAGTGGTTTGTCCGGGACGGGAGATACGCAGTATTTT. Full variable domain (outside the CDR3, taken from reference TRBV12-5 and TRBJ2-3): DARVTQTPRHKVTEMGQEVTMRCQPILGHNTVFWYRQTMMQGLELLAYFRNRAPLDDSGMPKDRFSAEMPDATLATLKIQPSEPRDSAVYFCASGLSGTGDTQYFGPGTRLTVL.

This clonotype was counted many times. The chain recombines TRBV18 with TRBJ2-1; D may be TRBD2 (5 bases). V lost 5 bases and J lost 3, with 11 bases in between. The germline V gene has CDR1 KGHSH and CDR2 LQKENI. The CDR3 contains 14 residues. CDR3 residues: CASSETGSYNEQFF. CDR3 nucleotide sequence: TGTGCCAGCTCAGAGACGGGGAGCTACAATGAGCAGTTCTTC.

This clonotype was seen a handful of times. The V call is TRBV12-3 or TRBV12-4, the J call TRBJ1-1; D call uncertain. The V end lost 5 bases, the J end lost 1 base, and 14 bases lay between the germline ends. The length of the CDR3 is 15 residues. The chain's CDR3 is CASSQRGFGNTEAFF. The DNA of the CDR3 is TGTGCCAGCAGTCAGCGGGGTTTTGGGAACACTGAAGCTTTCTTT.

About this clonotype: It may be a read error: a sequence one base away is much more abundant. V and J are TRBV6-6 and TRBJ2-1, with 9 bases that match TRBD2. The CDR3 extends over 14 amino acids. Per the germline V gene, CDR1 is MNHNY and CDR2 is SVGAGI (reference sequence). Trimming at V came to 8 bases and at J to 8 bases, leaving 10 bases not matched to a gene. CDR3 sequence: CASGNVAGEYEQFF. CDR3 in DNA: TGTGCCAGCGGGAACGTAGCGGGAGAGTATGAGCAGTTCTTC.

The V gene is TRBV14, the J gene TRBJ1-1, with 7 bases matching TRBD1. The CDR3 loop spans 15 amino acids. With 4 bases clipped from V and 1 base from J, the junction kept 6 bases outside the gene matches. CDR1 is SGHDN and CDR2 is FVKESK in the germline V gene. For the CDR3, the DNA is TGTGCCAGCAGCCGCCTCACAGGGGAGAACACTGAAGCTTTCTTT. Its protein product is CASSRLTGENTEAFF. Based on the CDR3 plus reference TRBV14 and TRBJ1-1, the full variable domain is EAGVTQFPSHSVIEKGQTVTLRCDPISGHDNLYWYRRVMGKEIKFLLHFVKESKQDESGMPNNRFLAERTGGTYSTLKVQPAELEDSGVYFCASSRLTGENTEAFFGQGTRLTVV.

This chain connects TRBV7-6 to TRBJ2-1; D unresolved. Germline lookup yields CDR1 SGHVS and CDR2 FNYEAQ. The CDR3 runs 15 residues. The ends were cut back, 1 base at V and 4 bases at J, with 11 bases in the middle. The CDR3: CASSLGRLTYNEQFF. The DNA for the CDR3 is TGTGCCAGCAGCTTAGGTCGTCTAACTTACAATGAGCAGTTCTTC.

The chain is built from TRBV4-3 and TRBJ2-1; D is possibly TRBD1 or TRBD2 (5 bases each). Trimming removed 4 bases from V and 6 bases from J, with 13 bases in between. Germline V lookup: CDR1 LGHNA, CDR2 YSLEER. The CDR3 has 14 amino acids. The CDR3 here is CASSRGTLGNEQFF. The CDR3 DNA is TGCGCCAGCAGCCGAGGGACGCTCGGCAATGAGCAGTTCTTC.

Many counts were recorded for this clonotype. The CDR3 is CASSSGGSNTGELFF. For the CDR3, the DNA is TGTGCCAGCAGCTCAGGGGGCTCGAACACCGGGGAGCTGTTTTTT. The rearrangement uses TRBV7-9 and TRBJ2-2; the match to TRBD1 covers 8 bases. Unmatched junction bases numbered 1, after V lost 4 bases and J lost 0 bases. CDR1 and CDR2 (germline): SEHNR, FQNEAQ (reference sequence). CDR3 length: 15 amino acids.

This clonotype came up many times. The chain carries TRBV7-6 and TRBJ2-5; D is unclear. V lost 5 bases to trimming and J lost 5 bases, with 9 bases between them. Germline loops: CDR1 SGHVS, CDR2 FNYEAQ. This CDR3 spans 12 amino acids. The DNA for the CDR3 is TGTGCCAGCAGCAGAGAACGTGAGACCCAGTACTTC. Its translation is CASSRERETQYF. Full variable domain (rest looked up from reference TRBV7-6 and TRBJ2-5): GAGVSQSPRYKVTKRGQDVALRCDPISGHVSLYWYRQALGQGPEFLTYFNYEAQQDKSGLPNDRFSAERPEGSISTLTIQRTEQRDSAMYRCASSRERETQYFGPGTRLLVL.

In this sample, this clonotype turned up many times. The rearrangement joins TRBV7-2 to TRBJ2-3; 7 nucleotides agree with TRBD2. Germline CDR1 SGHTA, CDR2 FQGNSA. The CDR3 loop spans 19 amino acids. J gave up 4 bases and V 1 base, and 17 bases lay outside the gene matches. The CDR3 sequence: CASSLEPYVEREAADTQYF. CDR3 coding DNA: TGTGCCAGCAGCTTAGAACCCTACGTGGAACGGGAGGCAGCAGATACGCAGTATTTT.